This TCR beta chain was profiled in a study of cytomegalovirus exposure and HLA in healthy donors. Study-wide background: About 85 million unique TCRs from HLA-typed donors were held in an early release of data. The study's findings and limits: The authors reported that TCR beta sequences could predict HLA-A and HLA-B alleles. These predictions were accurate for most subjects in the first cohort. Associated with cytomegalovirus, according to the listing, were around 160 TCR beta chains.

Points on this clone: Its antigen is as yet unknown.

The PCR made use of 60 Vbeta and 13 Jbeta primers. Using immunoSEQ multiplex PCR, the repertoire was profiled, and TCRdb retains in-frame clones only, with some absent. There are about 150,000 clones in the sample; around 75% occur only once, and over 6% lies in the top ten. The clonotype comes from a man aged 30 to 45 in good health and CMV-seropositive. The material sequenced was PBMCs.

In DNA form, the CDR3 reads TGTGCCAGCTCACCCGGACAAAGACGGGACAATGAGCAGTTCTTC. Translating it yields CASSPGQRRDNEQFF. This chain connects TRBV18 to TRBJ2-1; D may be TRBD1 (5 bases). V was shortened by 3 bases and J by 5 bases, with 14 bases between the two germline ends. Germline loops: CDR1 KGHSH, CDR2 LQKENI. The length of the CDR3 is 15 residues.